In its sample, the clone carrying this TCR beta chain was seen many times. Time point of the sample: newly diagnosed GD, antithyroid drugs for less than 3 months. Extracted RNA from PBMCs served as the source of the TCR library. Graves' disease was diagnosed by American Thyroid Association guidelines. Trimming left V 5 bases short and J 5 bases short, with 9 bases between. The CDR3 has 11 residues. Germline assignment: CDR1 GTSNPN and CDR2 SVGIG (reference sequence). This sample stems from a study of regulatory T cells in long-lasting Graves disease. To make TCR beta libraries, researchers used iRepertoire HTBI primers and Arm-PCR of CDR3 regions. TCRdb passed the multiplex PCR reads through MiXCR, listing each CDR3 protein once. The sample has 400,000 to 500,000 distinct CDR3 sequences, about 15% seen once; the top ten hold roughly 17%. In addition, the sample was reused for a study of T cells in Graves' hyperthyroidism and ophthalmopathy. Per that study: Stable Graves' hyperthyroidism denoted no ophthalmopathy progression over 18 months. First-round RT-PCR targeting the TCR CDR3 was performed with the HTBI primer set.

The chain carries TRBV30 and TRBJ1-2; D not certain. Material: peripheral blood mononuclear cells (PBMCs), obtained at new diagnosis, from a patient treated with antithyroid drugs. The receptor comes from a woman in her twenties or thirties with Graves disease. CDR3 nucleotide sequence: TGTGCCTGGTCGAACAGTTATGGCTACACCTTC. The encoded protein is CAWSNSYGYTF.